The next 8 T cell receptor beta chains were all read from a single sample in a study of T cell repertoires in ileal Crohn's disease (dated by TCRdb to the late 2010s). Preparation of the library involved the immunoSEQ multiplex PCR assay. Here the immuneACCESS table is served through TCRdb, limited to in-frame sequences with V and J called. Missing clones are a known gap in these copies; in checked studies unresolved V genes cover under half, and the rest lacks a known reason. In all, the sample holds approximately 3,700 clones, and around 68% of those were seen once. Together, the top ten hold 12% of the sample. The sample comprised ileal tissue. The source of these receptors is an adult with Crohn's disease.

V is TRBV18 and J is TRBJ1-5; D call uncertain. Germline V CDR1 and CDR2: KGHSH, LQKENI. This CDR3 spans 13 amino acids. The V end was cut by 3 bases, the J end by 6 bases, with 9 bases between. The CDR3 region is CASSPDAAQPQHF. CDR3 sequence (DNA): TGTGCCAGCTCACCCGACGCGGCTCAGCCCCAGCATTTT.

About this clone itself: The sample carries other DNA sequences with the same CDR3. V gene TRBV2 combines with J gene TRBJ2-1, with 9 bases aligning to TRBD2. Germline CDR1 is SNHLY and CDR2 is FYNNEI. V dropped 8 bases and J dropped 4; count of bases not matched to a gene: 3. The CDR3 spans 13 residues. The CDR3 loop reads CASGAGGYNEQFF. The CDR3 DNA follows: TGTGCCAGCGGGGCGGGAGGGTACAATGAGCAGTTCTTC.

The gene calls are TRBV5-6 and TRBJ1-2; maybe TRBD1 (5 bases). The germline CDR1 and CDR2 sequences are SGHDT and YYEEEE. The V gene lost 1 base and the J gene lost 1 base, with 17 bases spanning the gap. The CDR3 length is 17 residues. This chain's CDR3 is CASSLRKGVGGNYGYTF. CDR3 coding DNA: TGTGCCAGCAGCTTGAGAAAGGGAGTCGGGGGTAACTATGGCTACACCTTC.

This chain uses TRBV4-2 with TRBJ1-1; D not resolved. This CDR3 has 12 amino acids. Germline loops: CDR1 LGHNA, CDR2 YNFKEQ. The V gene lost 4 bases and the J gene lost 7 bases, with 10 bases spanning the gap. The CDR3 spells CASSLNRGEAFF. The CDR3 DNA reads as TGTGCCAGCAGCCTAAATCGCGGTGAAGCTTTCTTT.

The chain recombines TRBV29-1 with TRBJ2-7; perhaps TRBD2 as D (6 bases). Germline CDR1 and CDR2: SQVTM and ANQGSEA. Trimming stripped 3 bases from V and 5 bases from J, with 14 bases between. The CDR3 contains 13 residues. The CDR3 sequence is CSVDGQGGHEQYF. In DNA form, the CDR3 reads TGCAGCGTTGATGGGCAGGGAGGACACGAGCAGTACTTC.

The chain carries TRBV15 and TRBJ1-6; 10 nucleotides line up with TRBD1. Trimming cost V 8 bases and J 5 bases; bases outside gene matches: 9. CDR1 and CDR2 from the germline V gene are LNHNV and YYDKDF (reference sequence). CDR3 size: 16 residues. The CDR3 region is CATGTGTGENNSPLHF. In DNA, the CDR3 is TGTGCCACCGGAACGGGGACAGGGGAAAATAATTCACCCCTCCACTTT.

The chain links TRBV11-3 to TRBJ2-7; 7 bases are shared with TRBD1. The CDR3 contains 15 residues. V shed 0 bases, J shed 3 bases, and the junction held 5 bases outside the gene matches. Germline lookup yields CDR1 SGHNT and CDR2 YENEEA. The DNA for the CDR3 is TGTGCCAGCAGCTTAGATTTATACAGGGGCTACGAGCAGTACTTC. Residues: CASSLDLYRGYEQYF.

The rearrangement joins TRBV5-4 to TRBJ2-1; D is possibly TRBD2 (5 bases). V gave up 0 bases and J gave up 5 bases, with 9 bases separating them. The CDR3 totals 14 residues. The V gene's germline CDR1 is SGHNT and CDR2 YYREEE (reference sequence). CDR3 amino acids: CASSLVSGNNEQFF. Here the CDR3 DNA reads TGTGCCAGCAGCTTGGTCAGCGGTAACAATGAGCAGTTCTTC.